Shown below are 9 T cell receptor beta chains from a single sample sequenced in a study of human T cells and chemical hapten exposure. Time point specified: patch test 2, 6 weeks after DPC sensitization. The treatment: therapeutic diphenylcyclopropenone sensitization with weekly scalp DPC. MiXCR, applied by TCRdb to the RACE reads, yields one record per CDR3 protein. The sample shows 85,000 or so distinct CDR3 sequences, 11% of them seen only once. Sequencing was performed on whole blood, taken in connection with sensitization to the hapten diphenylcyclopropenone (DPC). These receptors all come from a man aged 18 to 30 with alopecia areata. Some clones in this sample may be carry-over from other donors' samples.

This clonotype has a handful of counts. V is TRBV5-6 and J is TRBJ2-5; D unresolved. V lost 0 bases and J lost 6, with 3 bases in between. The CDR3 is 11 residues long. Germline-derived CDR1 and CDR2 are SGHDT and YYEEEE. The CDR3 DNA follows: TGTGCCAGCAGCTTGGAACAGACCCAGTACTTC. It specifies CASSLEQTQYF.

V gene TRBV28 combines with J gene TRBJ2-2, with TRBD2 matching 12 bases. CDR3 length equals 20 residues. Trimming cost V 5 bases and J 1 base; bases outside gene matches: 14. CDR1 MDHEN and CDR2 SYDVKM come from the germline V gene. This CDR3 reads CASSTHELAGGPVNTGELFF. CDR3 coding DNA: TGTGCCAGCAGTACCCACGAACTAGCGGGGGGCCCCGTGAACACCGGGGAGCTGTTTTTT.

There are many counts of this clonotype. Here the CDR3 reads CSVTGTGEFGELFF. In nucleotides, the CDR3 is TGCAGCGTTACCGGGACAGGGGAATTTGGGGAGCTGTTTTTT. V and J are TRBV29-1 and TRBJ2-2, with 10 bases aligning to TRBD1. CDR3 length: 14 amino acids. The germline gives CDR1 SQVTM, CDR2 ANQGSEA. V trimming: 5 bases; J trimming: 8 bases; junction bases outside the gene matches: 8.

This clonotype was detected ten times or more. The genes are TRBV5-1 and TRBJ1-2; no clear D. CDR3 size: 15 residues. CDR1 is SGHRS, CDR2 YFSETQ, per germline. Between the trimmed V and J ends, which lost 3 bases and 0 bases, there was a span of 12 bases. This chain's CDR3 is CASSSILSANYGYTF. Written as DNA, the CDR3 is TGCGCCAGCAGCTCCATTCTCAGTGCTAACTATGGCTACACCTTC.

This clonotype was picked up a small number of times. The chain joins TRBV6-2 or TRBV6-3 to TRBJ2-7; D remains unclear. This CDR3 has 13 residues. Trimming pared 6 bases from V and 0 bases from J, leaving 9 bases between. Germline V gene data show CDR1 as MNHEY and CDR2 as SVGEGT. The CDR3 region has the DNA TGTGCCAGCAGGGGCCGCGGCTCCTACGAGCAGTACGTC. Its translation: CASRGRGSYEQYV.

There are a few counts of this clonotype. This chain connects TRBV29-1 to TRBJ1-1; D may be TRBD1 (5 bases). V was shortened by 5 bases and J by 3 bases, with 19 bases between the two germline ends. This CDR3 is built from 15 residues. CDR1 and CDR2 from the germline V gene are SQVTM and ANQGSEA. CDR3 region: CSVRSGGLWDTEAFF. The CDR3 DNA reads TGCAGCGTTCGTTCCGGGGGGTTATGGGACACTGAAGCTTTCTTT.

V is TRBV6-6 and J is TRBJ2-7, with TRBD1 identical over 8 bases. The CDR3 sequence is 14 residues long. Per the germline V gene, CDR1 is MNHNY and CDR2 is SVGAGI (reference sequence). Germline trimming cut 6 bases from V and 0 bases from J; bases unmatched to any gene: 4. CDR3 sequence (DNA): TGTGCCAGCAGCAGGGACAGGAGCTCCTACGAGCAGTACGTC. Its protein is CASSRDRSSYEQYV.

This clonotype was recorded a few times. Compared with germline, one end of the junction differs, possibly owing to a read error. This chain uses TRBV12-3 or TRBV12-4 with TRBJ2-1; no clear D. The CDR3 loop spans 16 amino acids. The CDR3 here is CASSSPSIQSSNEQFF. The CDR3 DNA reads TGTGCCAGCAGTTCCCCGTCTATACAGTCCTCCAATGAGCAGTTCTTC.

The rearrangement links TRBV11-1 to TRBJ2-1, with TRBD1 matching over 10 bases. Trimming at V came to 6 bases and at J to 6 bases, leaving 2 bases not matched to a gene. Germline CDR1 SGHAT, CDR2 FQDESV (reference sequence). This CDR3 is 13 amino acids long. The CDR3 nucleotides read TGTGCCAGCAGGGGGACAGGGGCCAATGAGCAGTTCTTC. The encoded protein is CASRGTGANEQFF.